One sample yielded the 15 T cell receptor beta chains listed below, sequenced in a study of T-cell reconstitution after alpha-beta-depleted transplantation in children. The authors prepared the TCRbeta library with unique molecular identifiers. TCRdb passed the PCR reads through MiXCR, listing each CDR3 protein once. The data contain around 190,000 distinct CDR3 sequences, roughly 6.6% of them seen just once; the ten biggest clones take up more than 5.5%. The material sequenced was PBMCs, taken before TCRalphabeta/CD19-depleted stem cell transplant. The source of these receptors is a boy aged 2 to 10 with acute lymphoblastic leukemia, due to receive a stem cell transplant.

This clonotype was counted ten times or more. V and J are TRBV30 and TRBJ2-2; D not certain. The germline CDR1 and CDR2 sequences are GTSNPN and SVGIG (reference sequence). The CDR3 consists of 13 residues. V lost 4 bases to trimming and J lost 2 bases, with 8 bases between them. The CDR3 coding sequence is TGTGCCTGGAAAAGGTTTAACACCGGGGAGCTGTTTTTT. Translated, it gives CAWKRFNTGELFF.

This clonotype was seen only a few times. The chain has TRBV7-9 and TRBJ2-5; maybe TRBD1 (5 bases). The ends were cut back, 2 bases at V and 3 bases at J, with 16 bases in the middle. The CDR3 runs 16 residues. Germline lookup yields CDR1 SEHNR and CDR2 FQNEAQ (reference sequence). CDR3 in DNA: TGTGCCAGCAGCTTAAAGGGGCGACCGGGCAAAGAGACCCAGTACTTC. This sequence encodes CASSLKGRPGKETQYF.

This clonotype turned up a few times. V and J are TRBV29-1 and TRBJ1-2, with 8 bases matching TRBD1. Per the germline V gene, CDR1 is SQVTM and CDR2 is ANQGSEA. This CDR3 has 14 residues. Losses at the gene ends were 4 bases for V and 0 bases for J; bases not matched to a gene: 4. In DNA form, the CDR3 reads TGCAGCGTTGTTACAGGGGGAGCTAACTATGGCTACACCTTC. Its protein is CSVVTGGANYGYTF.

This clonotype was seen at least ten times. CDR3 sequence (DNA): TGTGCCAGCAGCTTGGATATGGGGCCGAGCTCCTACGAGCAGTACTTC. Its protein product is CASSLDMGPSSYEQYF. V and J are TRBV5-4 and TRBJ2-7; perhaps TRBD1 as D (5 bases). Germline CDR1 SGHNT, CDR2 YYREEE (reference sequence). The CDR3 is made up of 16 amino acids. The V end was cut by 0 bases, the J end by 0 bases, with 13 bases between.

This clonotype was recorded at least ten times. The genes are TRBV20-1 and TRBJ2-7, with D unclear. The germline V and J ends were trimmed by 0 bases and 4 bases, with 10 bases remaining between them. The CDR3 sequence is 13 residues long. Germline V gene data show CDR1 as DFQATT and CDR2 as SNEGSKA (reference sequence). CDR3 sequence (DNA): TGCAGTGCTAGAGAACGGAACCTATACGAGCAGTACTTC. Amino acid sequence: CSARERNLYEQYF.

The V gene is TRBV20-1, the J gene TRBJ2-1, with 10 bases fitting TRBD2. CDR3 length: 14 amino acids. Germline V lookup: CDR1 DFQATT, CDR2 SNEGSKA (reference sequence). V lost 5 bases, J lost 7 bases, and 8 bases stayed unmatched. CDR3 sequence reads: CSAALAGARNEQFF. Written as DNA, the CDR3 is TGCAGTGCTGCCCTAGCGGGAGCTAGGAATGAGCAGTTCTTC.

This clonotype appeared a few times. The chain is built from TRBV14 and TRBJ1-2; D uncertain. CDR1 and CDR2 (germline): SGHDN, FVKESK. This CDR3 region has 15 residues. The V end was cut by 2 bases, the J end by 6 bases, with 16 bases between. As DNA, the CDR3 is TGTGCCAGCAGCCAAAAGAGAGGGTGGCGCGATGGCTACACCTTC. Its translation is CASSQKRGWRDGYTF. Filled out from reference TRBV14 and TRBJ1-2, the complete variable domain reads EAGVTQFPSHSVIEKGQTVTLRCDPISGHDNLYWYRRVMGKEIKFLLHFVKESKQDESGMPNNRFLAERTGGTYSTLKVQPAELEDSGVYFCASSQKRGWRDGYTFGSGTRLTVV.

V and J are TRBV28 and TRBJ2-5; D uncertain. V lost 7 bases to trimming and J lost 2 bases, with 11 bases between them. Germline lookup yields CDR1 MDHEN and CDR2 SYDVKM. This CDR3 has 13 residues. The DNA of the CDR3 is TGTGCCAGCACCCCTCAGGCGCAAGAGACCCAGTACTTC. This codes for CASTPQAQETQYF.

This clonotype occurred many times. V is TRBV11-2 and J is TRBJ2-1; 8 nucleotides line up with TRBD1. Losses at the gene ends were 5 bases for V and 4 bases for J; bases not matched to a gene: 4. This CDR3 comprises 14 residues. Looked up from germline, CDR1 is SGHAT and CDR2 is FQNNGV. For the CDR3, the DNA is TGTGCCAGCAGCCAGGGGGCTGCATACAATGAGCAGTTCTTC. It encodes CASSQGAAYNEQFF.

This clonotype appeared many times. The chain joins TRBV7-8 to TRBJ2-2; TRBD2 matches 7 bases. Looked up from germline, CDR1 is SGHVS and CDR2 is FQNEAQ. After removal of 6 bases from V and 6 bases from J, the junction contained 10 bases not matched to a gene. This CDR3 region has 15 residues. CDR3 sequence reads: CASRLGGSRPGELFF. CDR3 DNA: TGTGCCAGCAGGCTAGGCGGGAGTCGTCCCGGGGAGCTGTTTTTT.

There are a few counts of this clonotype. The chain links TRBV3-1 to TRBJ2-7, with D tentatively TRBD2 (5 bases). Trimming left V 4 bases short and J 3 bases short, with 10 bases between. Germline V gene sequence: CDR1 LGHDT, CDR2 YNNKEL (reference sequence). The CDR3 extends over 13 amino acids. The CDR3 reads CASSLTTNYEQYF. The CDR3 region has the DNA TGTGCCAGCAGCCTGACTACCAACTACGAGCAGTACTTC.

This clonotype was recorded at least ten times. The chain combines TRBV4-1 with TRBJ2-1; tentatively, D is TRBD2 (6 bases). Per germline, CDR1 MGHRA and CDR2 YSYEKL. The CDR3 runs to 15 residues. Between the trimmed V and J ends, which lost 5 bases and 0 bases, there was a span of 11 bases. Written as DNA, the CDR3 is TGCGCCAGCAGCGATAGCGGACACTCCTACAATGAGCAGTTCTTC. Residues: CASSDSGHSYNEQFF.

This clonotype showed up many times. V usage is TRBV6-5 and J usage is TRBJ2-5; TRBD2 matches at 11 bases. V lost 2 bases and J lost 2; bases outside the gene matches: 10. CDR1 is MNHEY and CDR2 is SVGAGI in the germline V gene. The CDR3 spans 18 residues. The CDR3 sequence is CASSYPFSTSGKQETQYF. Written as DNA, the CDR3 is TGTGCCAGCAGTTACCCTTTTTCGACTAGCGGGAAACAAGAGACCCAGTACTTC.

This clonotype has at least ten counts. The CDR3 loop is CSARLPSIGETQYF. As DNA, the CDR3 is TGCAGTGCTAGACTCCCTAGCATCGGAGAGACCCAGTACTTC. J is TRBJ2-5 and V is TRBV20-1; D is perhaps TRBD2 (5 bases). Trimming pared 2 bases from V and 4 bases from J, leaving 14 bases between. Looked up from germline, CDR1 is DFQATT and CDR2 is SNEGSKA (reference sequence). The CDR3 totals 14 residues.

The rearrangement links TRBV6-2 or TRBV6-3 to TRBJ2-1, with 10 bases lining up with TRBD2. The trim removed 10 bases at V and 4 bases at J, leaving 10 bases unmatched. Germline CDR1 reads MNHEY; CDR2 reads SVGEGT. The CDR3 has 15 amino acids. The CDR3 nucleotides are TGTGCCATTGAAGATAGCGGGAGGCGATACAATGAGCAGTTCTTC. Its protein product is CAIEDSGRRYNEQFF.